Detailed here is one T cell receptor beta chain. Its target is unknown. The sample comes from a study of cytomegalovirus exposure and HLA in healthy donors. Each donor was healthy, and each was a bone marrow donor. The CDR3 is 16 residues long. The V gene's germline CDR1 is LNHDA and CDR2 SQIVND (reference sequence). Researchers ran the PCR with 60 Vbeta and 13 Jbeta primers. Using immunoSEQ multiplex PCR, the repertoire was profiled, and TCRdb retains in-frame clones only, with some absent. The sample lists some 120,000 clones, 77% occurring once. Study outcomes and limitations: Sequencing likely generated an artifact that appeared as a cluster of highly shared sequence variants. In a later analysis, HLA-C alleles had the fewest associated TCRs, DRB1 alleles the most.

This sequence was found in a human donor in good health. Source material: PBMCs. V and J are TRBV19 and TRBJ2-5; TRBD2 aligns across 7 bases. The DNA end favors TRBJ2-7, so the J call may be wrong. The CDR3 DNA sequence: TGTGCCAGTAGTATAGCCTTACTTGCGGGAGCTTTCGAGCAGTACTTC. This translates into CASSIALLAGAFEQYF.